The rows below give T cell receptor beta chains drawn from one sample of a study of blood T cell repertoires in COVID-19. The repertoire was sequenced with immunoSEQ multiplex PCR; TCRdb's copy has only in-frame clones and lacks some. The table includes approximately 400,000 clones, about nine tenths detected once. The sample comprised peripheral blood. The source of these receptors is a woman between 50 and 59 years old with COVID-19, enrolled during active disease. Both conserved end residues are part of each CDR3. Fields, in order: J gene, V gene, D gene, clone size, CDR3 DNA, CDR3 protein. D genes are given only for firm matches. Size is stated for part of the rows, as once, few or many counts, or as a class when the clone is expanded.

j_gene: TRBJ1-4; v_gene: TRBV28; d_gene: .; abundance: .; CDR3nt: TGTGCCAGCAGTTTACCGGTCGCTTCAACTAATGAAAAACTGTTTTTT; CDR3aa: CASSLPVASTNEKLFF
j_gene: TRBJ2-3; v_gene: TRBV9; d_gene: .; abundance: .; CDR3nt: TGTGCCAGCAGGGAGACAGGCGCCCTACCAGATACGCAGTATTTT; CDR3aa: CASRETGALPDTQYF
j_gene: TRBJ1-1; v_gene: TRBV29-1; d_gene: .; abundance: .; CDR3nt: TGCAGCGTTGAAGATATGGGTAGGGGGGGTCTCACTGAAGCTTTCTTT; CDR3aa: CSVEDMGRGGLTEAFF
j_gene: TRBJ2-1; v_gene: TRBV10-1; d_gene: .; abundance: .; CDR3nt: TGCGCCAGCAGTGAAGCAGGGGAAGGCAATGAGCAGTTCTTC; CDR3aa: CASSEAGEGNEQFF
j_gene: TRBJ2-2; v_gene: TRBV1; d_gene: .; abundance: few; CDR3nt: TGCACCAGCAGCCAAGATAACCCACATTTCAACACCGGGGAGCTGTTTTTT; CDR3aa: CTSSQDNPHFNTGELFF
j_gene: TRBJ2-3; v_gene: TRBV24-1; d_gene: .; abundance: .; CDR3nt: TGTGCCACCAGTGATGCCGGCCGGGGAGTCGGAAATACGCAGTATTTT; CDR3aa: CATSDAGRGVGNTQYF
j_gene: TRBJ2-1; v_gene: TRBV5-4; d_gene: TRBD1; abundance: .; CDR3nt: TGTGCCAGCAGCTCATTTCGGGACAGCTACAATGAGCAGTTCTTC; CDR3aa: CASSSFRDSYNEQFF
j_gene: TRBJ2-7; v_gene: TRBV27; d_gene: .; abundance: once; CDR3nt: TGTGCCAGCAGAACCCGACAGAGACCCTACGAGCAGTACTTC; CDR3aa: CASRTRQRPYEQYF
j_gene: TRBJ1-1; v_gene: TRBV30; d_gene: TRBD1; abundance: .; CDR3nt: TGTGCCTGGAGCTTGGGACAGGGAACTGAAGCTTTCTTT; CDR3aa: CAWSLGQGTEAFF
j_gene: TRBJ1-2; v_gene: TRBV5-8; d_gene: .; abundance: .; CDR3nt: TGTGCCAGCAGCTTTCCGGGGGTGTATGGCTACACCTTC; CDR3aa: CASSFPGVYGYTF
j_gene: TRBJ2-1; v_gene: TRBV11-2; d_gene: .; abundance: .; CDR3nt: TGTGCCAGCAGCTTAGCGGTACAGGAGCAGTTCTTC; CDR3aa: CASSLAVQEQFF
j_gene: TRBJ2-1; v_gene: TRBV7-2; d_gene: .; abundance: .; CDR3nt: TGTGCCAGCAGCTTAGGTCCTGGAGGCTCCTACAATGAGCAGTTCTTC; CDR3aa: CASSLGPGGSYNEQFF
j_gene: TRBJ1-3; v_gene: TRBV10-2; d_gene: .; abundance: few; CDR3nt: TGCGCCAGCAGAGCTACGGGACACTACTCTGGAAACACCATATATTTT; CDR3aa: CASRATGHYSGNTIYF
j_gene: TRBJ1-6; v_gene: TRBV30; d_gene: .; abundance: .; CDR3nt: TGTGCCTGGATTAAACAGGTCAATTCACCCCTCCACTTT; CDR3aa: CAWIKQVNSPLHF
j_gene: TRBJ1-1; v_gene: TRBV9; d_gene: .; abundance: .; CDR3nt: TGTGCCAGCAGCGTAGCGGGGAACACTGAAGCTTTCTTT; CDR3aa: CASSVAGNTEAFF